One and the same sample provided the 10 T cell receptor beta chains below, sequenced in a study of blood T cells in healthy people across ages. For the second PCR, which ran for roughly 7 to 11 cycles, a sample-barcoded 5' primer and a J-beta primer mix were used. One entry per CDR3 protein results from TCRdb running MiXCR on the 5' RACE reads. This table has some 1.5 million distinct CDR3 sequences, about 42% appearing once. Sequencing was carried out using blood. The receptors originated from a woman younger than 35 in good health.

V and J are TRBV12-3 or TRBV12-4 and TRBJ1-2, with D hard to call. Trimming pared 4 bases from V and 2 bases from J, leaving 8 bases between. This CDR3 is built from 13 residues. DNA for the CDR3: TGTGCCAGCAGTTGGGAACACAACTATGGCTACACCTTC. It is translated as CASSWEHNYGYTF.

The V gene is TRBV5-6, the J gene TRBJ2-6; 7 positions match TRBD2. The CDR3 sequence is 17 residues long. V lost 4 bases and J lost 0; bases outside the gene matches: 7. Per the germline V gene, CDR1 is SGHDT and CDR2 is YYEEEE. The CDR3 is CASSLGLAVSGANVLTF. The CDR3, as DNA: TGTGCCAGCAGCCTGGGGCTAGCGGTCTCTGGGGCCAACGTCCTGACTTTC.

The rearrangement joins TRBV6-5 to TRBJ2-2; 9 nucleotides match TRBD1. After removal of 4 bases from V and 5 bases from J, the junction contained 8 bases not matched to a gene. This CDR3 is 16 amino acids long. Germline loops: CDR1 MNHEY, CDR2 SVGAGI. The CDR3 loop is CASSSRGQGRTGELFF. CDR3 bases: TGTGCCAGCAGTTCGAGGGGACAGGGAAGGACCGGGGAGCTGTTTTTT.

The chain links TRBV4-1 to TRBJ2-1; D is undetermined. CDR1 MGHRA and CDR2 YSYEKL come from the germline V gene. Trimming left V 1 base short and J 9 bases short, with 1 base between. The CDR3 runs 10 residues. In nucleotides, the CDR3 is TGCGCCAGCAGCCAAGGTGAGCAGTTCTTC. It yields the protein CASSQGEQFF.

The chain couples TRBV29-1 to TRBJ1-4; possible D gene TRBD1, 5 bases. Trimming removed 3 bases at V and 5 bases at J, with 16 bases between. In germline, CDR1 is SQVTM, CDR2 ANQGSEA. The CDR3 is 15 amino acids. CDR3 nucleotide sequence: TGCAGCGTTGATTCTCGGGGAGGGGCAAATGAAAAACTGTTTTTT. Its translation: CSVDSRGGANEKLFF.

The chain employs TRBV5-8 and TRBJ2-3, with D possibly TRBD1 on 6 matching bases. Germline lookup yields CDR1 SGHTS and CDR2 YDEGEE. V was pared by 4 bases and J by 4 bases, with 16 bases between. The CDR3 runs to 15 residues. The DNA for the CDR3 is TGTGCCAGCAGCCTAAGGACAGCGCCCCCAGATACGCAGTATTTT. Encoded protein: CASSLRTAPPDTQYF.

This clonotype was seen ten or more times. The rearrangement joins TRBV4-3 to TRBJ2-1; 8 bases match TRBD2. This CDR3 contains 19 residues. With V trimmed by 0 bases and J by 8 bases, 18 bases remained unmatched. Germline V gene sequence: CDR1 LGHNA, CDR2 YSLEER. DNA for the CDR3: TGCGCCAGCAGCCAAGATCTCCCTGGTGGCGGGGGGATCCAATATGAGCAGTTCTTC. This gives the protein CASSQDLPGGGGIQYEQFF.

The chain links TRBV20-1 to TRBJ1-5; 7 positions match TRBD1. V lost 6 bases to trimming and J lost 6 bases; unmatched junction nucleotides: 14. The CDR3 covers 15 residues. The germline V gene has CDR1 DFQATT and CDR2 SNEGSKA (reference sequence). Here the CDR3 reads CSAEFQGGVGQPQHF. CDR3 nucleotide sequence: TGCAGTGCAGAGTTTCAGGGGGGGGTAGGTCAGCCCCAGCATTTT.

This clonotype was observed a few times. This sequence joins TRBV5-1 and TRBJ1-1; D call uncertain. V lost 4 bases and J lost 1, with 17 bases in between. CDR3 length: 16 amino acids. Germline CDR1 reads SGHRS; CDR2 reads YFSETQ. CDR3 loop: CASSHLGLVRNTEAFF. DNA for the CDR3: TGCGCCAGCAGCCATCTCGGGTTGGTGAGGAACACTGAAGCTTTCTTT. The whole variable domain, remainder taken from reference TRBV5-1 and TRBJ1-1, is KAGVTQTPRYLIKTRGQQVTLSCSPISGHRSVSWYQQTPGQGLQFLFEYFSETQRNKGNFPGRFSGRQFSNSRSEMNVSTLELGDSALYLCASSHLGLVRNTEAFFGQGTRLTVV.

This chain links TRBV16 with TRBJ1-2; possibly TRBD1 for D (6 bases). V lost 1 base, J lost 5 bases, and 8 bases lay in between. Germline-derived CDR1 and CDR2 are KGHSY and FQNENV. The length of the CDR3 is 13 residues. CDR3 DNA sequence: TGTGCCAGCAGCCAATGGACAGATTATGGCTACACCTTC. Residues: CASSQWTDYGYTF.